This T cell receptor beta chain comes out of a study of immune cell composition in non-small cell lung cancer. TCRdb keeps only in-frame clones here, not all; method: immunoSEQ multiplex PCR. The top ten hold about 10% of the sample, which has 5,000 to 5,500 clones, less than 75% seen once. Trimming left V 5 bases short and J 13 bases short, with 13 bases between. Germline loops: CDR1 MNHEY, CDR2 SMNVEV (reference sequence). The CDR3 loop spans 11 amino acids. The source is a human donor with non-small cell lung cancer. This chain links TRBV27 with TRBJ2-3; D possibly corresponds to TRBD1 (5 bases). The specimen was lung tumor tissue. The CDR3 DNA is TGTGCCAGCAGTGGGGCCCTCCGGGAGTATTTT. This gives the protein CASSGALREYF.